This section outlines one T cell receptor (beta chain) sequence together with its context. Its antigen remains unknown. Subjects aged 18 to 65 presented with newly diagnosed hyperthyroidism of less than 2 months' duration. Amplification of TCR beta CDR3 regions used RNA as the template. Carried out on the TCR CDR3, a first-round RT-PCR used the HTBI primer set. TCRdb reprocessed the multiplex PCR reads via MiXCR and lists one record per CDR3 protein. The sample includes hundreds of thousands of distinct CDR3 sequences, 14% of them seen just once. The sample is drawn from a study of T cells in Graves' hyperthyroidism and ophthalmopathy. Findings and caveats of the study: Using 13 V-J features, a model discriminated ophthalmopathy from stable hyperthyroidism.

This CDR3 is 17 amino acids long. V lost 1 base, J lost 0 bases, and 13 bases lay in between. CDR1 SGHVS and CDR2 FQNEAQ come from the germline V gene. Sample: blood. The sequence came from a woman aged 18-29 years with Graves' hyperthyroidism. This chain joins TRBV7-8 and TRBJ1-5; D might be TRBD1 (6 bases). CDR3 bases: TGTGCCAGCAGCTTAGAAAGGGGGGTGGGTAGCAATCAGCCCCAGCATTTT. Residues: CASSLERGVGSNQPQHF.